What follows describes a single T cell receptor (beta chain). These data originate in a study of PD-L1 blockade in urothelial cancer. About the study: Patients initiated atezolizumab in the mid-2010s at 1,200 mg intravenously every 3 weeks. There were a median of approximately 130,000 T cells in blood samples.

The assay was immunoSEQ multiplex PCR, and TCRdb's table has in-frame clones only and misses some. The sample has about 56,000 clones; roughly 87% are singletons. Specified time point: pretreatment peripheral blood. Metastatic or locally advanced urothelial carcinoma was present in the patients. The CDR3 is 17 amino acids. J gave up 2 bases and V 5 bases, and 9 bases lay outside the gene matches. Germline CDR1 reads MGHRA; CDR2 reads YSYEKL. This sequence joins TRBV4-1 and TRBJ2-7; the match to TRBD2 covers 13 bases. The sequencing used PBMCs, collected around atezolizumab (anti-PD-L1) treatment. The receptor's source is a man aged 65-85 years with urothelial cancer. CDR3 DNA: TGCGCCAGCAGCAAAACAACCGGGACTAGCGGGGCCTACGAGCAGTACTTC. Translation: CASSKTTGTSGAYEQYF.